The 27 T cell receptor beta chains given below trace back to one sample, sequenced in a study of cytomegalovirus exposure and HLA in healthy donors (dated by TCRdb to 2016 to 2017). Library creation used the immunoSEQ multiplex PCR assay. A mixture of 60 forward primers for TCR Vbeta segments and 13 reverse primers for TCR Jbeta segments was used in the multiplex PCR. The table was pulled from immuneACCESS by TCRdb, which kept in-frame rearrangements only. Such tables lose some clones; where checked, under half of the loss comes from unresolved V genes, and the rest has no known cause. This sample gives about 150,000 clones in total; about 75% of them show up just once. Jointly, the top ten make up around 1.7% of the sample. Sequencing was carried out using PBMCs. The origin of the receptors is a woman in her thirties in good health and CMV-seronegative.

The chain couples TRBV5-1 to TRBJ2-7; D is uncertain. Looked up from germline, CDR1 is SGHRS and CDR2 is YFSETQ. This CDR3 region has 14 residues. The V and J ends lost 0 bases and 2 bases respectively, with 9 bases between them. CDR3 sequence (DNA): TGCGCCAGCAGCTTGGTCGTAAGCCCCTACGAGCAGTACTTC. Translating it yields CASSLVVSPYEQYF.

The gene calls are TRBV2 and TRBJ1-5, with D possibly matching TRBD1 (5 bases). The CDR3 runs 13 residues. The V and J ends lost 4 bases and 4 bases respectively, with 8 bases between them. Germline V gene sequence: CDR1 SNHLY, CDR2 FYNNEI. The CDR3 DNA follows: TGTGCCAGCAGTGGGGGCGGTAATCAGCCCCAGCATTTT. Its protein product is CASSGGGNQPQHF.

This chain connects TRBV5-4 to TRBJ2-1; unclear D gene. The CDR3 is 14 residues long. Trimming stripped 4 bases from V and 3 bases from J, with 11 bases between. Germline values: CDR1 SGHNT, CDR2 YYREEE (reference sequence). The CDR3 here is CASSPTDNYNEQFF. The CDR3 nucleotides read TGTGCCAGCAGCCCAACAGATAACTACAATGAGCAGTTCTTC.

V and J are TRBV27 and TRBJ1-1; D remains unclear. The CDR3 contains 15 residues. Trimming removed 2 bases from V and 2 bases from J, with 12 bases in between. Looked up from germline, CDR1 is MNHEY and CDR2 is SMNVEV (reference sequence). CDR3 protein: CASSLVRTTNTEAFF. The CDR3 region has the DNA TGTGCCAGCAGTTTAGTCAGAACAACCAACACTGAAGCTTTCTTT.

The rearrangement links TRBV18 to TRBJ1-1; D may be TRBD1 (6 bases). The germline V gene encodes CDR1 KGHSH and CDR2 LQKENI. V lost 5 bases and J 8 bases, leaving 12 bases between the germline ends. The CDR3 extends over 12 amino acids. CDR3 nucleotide sequence: TGTGCCAGCTCATCGGACAGAAGGGAAGCTTTCTTT. The encoded protein is CASSSDRREAFF.

This clone was recorded only once. This chain connects TRBV7-9 to TRBJ2-3, with 9 bases aligning to TRBD2. The germline gives CDR1 SEHNR, CDR2 FQNEAQ (reference sequence). V trimming: 2 bases; J trimming: 0 bases; junction bases outside the gene matches: 12. The CDR3 runs to 19 residues. Written as DNA, the CDR3 is TGTGCCAGCAGCTTACCTGCCGCCAGCGGGGGGCTTAGCACAGATACGCAGTATTTT. The encoded protein is CASSLPAASGGLSTDTQYF.

This chain links TRBV6-1 with TRBJ1-1; D may be TRBD1 (6 bases). Germline loops: CDR1 MNHNS, CDR2 SASEGT. The CDR3 spans 14 residues. Trimming stripped 8 bases from V and 5 bases from J, with 18 bases between. This CDR3 reads CASAKYRALTEAFF. For the CDR3, the DNA is TGTGCCAGCGCAAAATACAGGGCTTTGACTGAAGCTTTCTTT.

This clone was seen a handful of times. For the CDR3, the DNA is TGTGCCAGCAGTTACTCTGCAGGGGGATCCTATGGCTACACCTTC. The encoded protein is CASSYSAGGSYGYTF. The chain employs TRBV6-5 and TRBJ1-2; 7 bases match TRBD1. The CDR3 is 15 residues long. V trimming: 0 bases; J trimming: 4 bases; junction bases outside the gene matches: 5. CDR1 and CDR2 (germline): MNHEY, SVGAGI.

The chain's CDR3 is CASSLSGRQAIYTF. CDR3 in DNA: TGTGCCAGCAGTTTATCGGGGAGACAGGCGATCTACACCTTC. This sequence joins TRBV27 and TRBJ1-2; D is perhaps TRBD1 (6 bases). The V gene's germline CDR1 is MNHEY and CDR2 SMNVEV (reference sequence). This CDR3 is built from 14 residues. V was cut by 0 bases and J by 10 bases, with 15 bases left in between.

This chain uses TRBV7-2 with TRBJ1-2; TRBD1 agrees at 11 bases. The germline gives CDR1 SGHTA, CDR2 FQGNSA. CDR3 size: 16 residues. Trimming took 5 bases from V and 8 from J; bases not matched to a gene: 13. The CDR3 region is CASSTQRTGGVAGYTF. DNA for the CDR3: TGTGCCAGCAGCACACAGAGGACAGGGGGCGTAGCAGGCTACACCTTC.

V gene TRBV4-1 combines with J gene TRBJ2-3; 10 bases are a match to TRBD2. Trimming cost V 3 bases and J 5 bases; bases outside gene matches: 11. Germline V CDR1 and CDR2: MGHRA, YSYEKL. The CDR3 runs 17 residues. Here the CDR3 reads CASSHTTLAGAGDTQYF. The CDR3 region has the DNA TGCGCCAGCAGCCACACTACGCTAGCGGGGGCGGGAGATACGCAGTATTTT.

CDR3 in DNA: TGTGCCAGCAGCTTGCTAGTGGATTCACCCCTCCACTTT. Protein: CASSLLVDSPLHF. V and J are TRBV5-4 and TRBJ1-6; D remains unclear. Looked up from germline, CDR1 is SGHNT and CDR2 is YYREEE (reference sequence). This CDR3 is built from 13 residues. Trimming took off 1 base at V and 8 bases at J, with 7 bases between the two ends.

The chain uses TRBV5-5 and TRBJ1-5; no firm D call. CDR1 is SGHKS, CDR2 YYEKEE, per germline (reference sequence). The V and J ends lost 0 bases and 4 bases respectively, with 11 bases between them. The CDR3 has 15 amino acids. The CDR3 DNA is TGTGCCAGCAGCTTGGGAGCCCCGGGAAATCAGCCCCAGCATTTT. Translation gives CASSLGAPGNQPQHF.

This chain uses TRBV5-8 with TRBJ1-5, with 7 positions matching TRBD1. This CDR3 is built from 14 residues. Trimming at V came to 2 bases and at J to 6 bases, leaving 5 bases not matched to a gene. The germline V gene encodes CDR1 SGHTS and CDR2 YDEGEE. The CDR3 sequence is CASSFTGAGQPQHF. CDR3 in DNA: TGTGCCAGCAGCTTCACAGGGGCAGGTCAGCCCCAGCATTTT.

The chain links TRBV7-8 to TRBJ2-2; TRBD1 matches at 7 bases. Trimming cost V 5 bases and J 0 bases; bases outside gene matches: 9. This CDR3 is built from 17 residues. In germline, CDR1 is SGHVS, CDR2 FQNEAQ. This CDR3 reads CASSRRTGPSNTGELFF. The CDR3 DNA reads as TGTGCCAGCAGCAGGAGGACAGGCCCTTCGAACACCGGGGAGCTGTTTTTT.

J is TRBJ1-2 and V is TRBV9; TRBD1 matches at 7 bases. This CDR3 has 15 residues. J lost 4 bases, V lost 2 bases, and 8 bases had no gene match. Germline CDR1 and CDR2: SGDLS and YYNGEE. In DNA, the CDR3 is TGTGCCAGCAGCGTCCGAGGGGGCGCCGGCTATGGCTACACCTTC. Translating it yields CASSVRGGAGYGYTF.

This clone has a single count. The chain uses TRBV9 and TRBJ2-7; a weak D match, TRBD1 (6 bases). Germline V lookup: CDR1 SGDLS, CDR2 YYNGEE. The V end was cut by 0 bases, the J end by 10 bases, with 20 bases between. CDR3 length: 15 amino acids. The CDR3 sequence is CASSVGVDSARGQYF. In DNA, the CDR3 is TGTGCCAGCAGCGTAGGAGTGGACAGCGCCCGGGGACAGTACTTC.

This chain joins TRBV6-5 and TRBJ1-4; D not resolved. The CDR3 is 14 amino acids. Trimming cost V 0 bases and J 4 bases, with 6 bases left between them. Per the germline V gene, CDR1 is MNHEY and CDR2 is SVGAGI. CDR3 sequence: CASSYSQDNEKLFF. The CDR3 coding sequence is TGTGCCAGCAGTTACTCGCAGGATAATGAAAAACTGTTTTTT.

The chain employs TRBV10-1 and TRBJ1-1, with a tentative D call TRBD1 (5 bases). The germline gives CDR1 WNHNN, CDR2 SYGVQD (reference sequence). Trimming stripped 8 bases from V and 1 base from J, with 17 bases between. The CDR3 is made up of 15 amino acids. CDR3: CASQPSRGKNTEAFF. The CDR3 coding sequence is TGCGCCAGCCAACCTAGCCGGGGGAAGAACACTGAAGCTTTCTTT.

This chain links TRBV6-1 with TRBJ2-7; D might be TRBD1 (6 bases). The CDR3 is made up of 14 amino acids. CDR1 is MNHNS, CDR2 SASEGT, per germline. V was clipped by 5 bases and J by 1 base, with 12 bases between them. CDR3 in amino acids: CASSSWTESYEQYF. CDR3 bases: TGTGCCAGCAGTTCTTGGACAGAGTCCTACGAGCAGTACTTC.

This clone was found once. V usage is TRBV7-6 and J usage is TRBJ2-7; TRBD1 matches at 7 bases. Germline V gene sequence: CDR1 SGHVS, CDR2 FNYEAQ. The J segment lost 11 bases and the V segment lost 4 bases, leaving 8 bases of the junction unmatched. The CDR3 length is 12 residues. The CDR3 nucleotides are TGTGCCAGCAGCTCCCCGACAGGGCCGGAGTACTTC. Residues: CASSSPTGPEYF.

Here the CDR3 reads CASSLIGGGSYNEQFF. CDR3 nucleotides: TGTGCCAGCAGCTTGATTGGCGGGGGATCCTACAATGAGCAGTTCTTC. The chain employs TRBV5-6 and TRBJ2-1; 7 nucleotides agree with TRBD2. The trim removed 1 base at V and 1 base at J, leaving 5 bases unmatched. Germline lookup yields CDR1 SGHDT and CDR2 YYEEEE. The CDR3 sequence is 16 residues long.

This rearrangement joins TRBV18 to TRBJ1-2; a weak D match, TRBD1 (6 bases). The germline V gene encodes CDR1 KGHSH and CDR2 LQKENI. V lost 0 bases and J 0 bases, leaving 8 bases between the germline ends. There are 15 residues in the CDR3. For the CDR3, the DNA is TGTGCCAGCTCACCACCGGACAGCGCTAACTATGGCTACACCTTC. It codes for CASSPPDSANYGYTF.

V gene TRBV6-5 combines with J gene TRBJ1-5, with D possibly matching TRBD1 (5 bases). Trimming cost V 5 bases and J 5 bases, with 13 bases left between them. The length of the CDR3 is 14 residues. CDR1 is MNHEY and CDR2 is SVGAGI in the germline V gene. In DNA form, the CDR3 reads TGTGCCAGCAGTATCCAGGGTGTCGATCAGCCCCAGCATTTT. It encodes CASSIQGVDQPQHF.

The rearrangement links TRBV9 to TRBJ2-3, with 7 positions matching TRBD2. The ends lost 2 bases at V and 0 bases at J; junction bases unmatched: 0. There are 14 residues in the CDR3. Germline V lookup: CDR1 SGDLS, CDR2 YYNGEE. The CDR3 DNA sequence: TGTGCCAGCAGCGTGCGGGGGAGCACAGATACGCAGTATTTT. It translates to CASSVRGSTDTQYF. Full variable domain (rest looked up from reference TRBV9 and TRBJ2-3): DSGVTQTPKHLITATGQRVTLRCSPRSGDLSVYWYQQSLDQGLQFLIQYYNGEERAKGNILERFSAQQFPDLHSELNLSSLELGDSALYFCASSVRGSTDTQYFGPGTRLTVL.

This clone was seen a handful of times. J is TRBJ1-1 and V is TRBV11-2, with D possibly being TRBD1 (5 bases). Trimming cost V 5 bases and J 3 bases, with 10 bases left between them. The germline CDR1 and CDR2 sequences are SGHAT and FQNNGV. The CDR3 is made up of 13 amino acids. In DNA, the CDR3 is TGTGCCAGCAGCCCCTCAGGGTACACTGAAGCTTTCTTT. It specifies CASSPSGYTEAFF.

The V call is TRBV5-4, the J call TRBJ1-1; D unresolved. Germline V gene lookup returns CDR1 SGHNT and CDR2 YYREEE (reference sequence). Trimming took off 4 bases at V and 0 bases at J, with 7 bases between the two ends. The CDR3 loop spans 13 amino acids. This CDR3 reads CASSMVMNTEAFF. The CDR3 region has the DNA TGTGCCAGCAGCATGGTAATGAACACTGAAGCTTTCTTT.